This is a list of T cell receptor beta chains from one sample in a study of blood T cells in healthy people across ages. Via MiXCR, TCRdb re-called the 5' RACE reads, giving one row per CDR3 protein. This table has hundreds of thousands of distinct CDR3 sequences, about a third appearing once. The source material was blood. All receptors derive from a woman at least 80 years old in good health. The CDR3 runs from the conserved cysteine through the conserved F or W. The D gene is left open where the match is weak. The listing skips clone size in some rows; elsewhere it reads once, few, many or a size class.

j_call: TRBJ1-6
v_call: TRBV29-1
d_call: TRBD1
clone_size: many
cdr3_aa: CSVGQGRNSPLHF
cdr3_nt: TGCAGCGTTGGACAGGGCAGGAATTCACCCCTCCACTTT

j_call: TRBJ2-5
v_call: TRBV11-2
d_call: TRBD2
clone_size: NA
cdr3_aa: CASSLSLAGGSQETQYF
cdr3_nt: TGTGCCAGCAGCTTAAGTCTAGCGGGGGGATCACAAGAGACCCAGTACTTC

j_call: TRBJ2-1
v_call: TRBV4-2
d_call: TRBD2
clone_size: NA
cdr3_aa: CASSQVSSGHNEQFF
cdr3_nt: TGTGCCAGCAGCCAAGTGTCTAGCGGGCACAATGAGCAGTTCTTC

j_call: TRBJ2-3
v_call: TRBV18
d_call: TRBD1
clone_size: NA
cdr3_aa: CASSPDGQGDTQYF
cdr3_nt: TGTGCCAGCTCACCCGATGGACAGGGCGATACGCAGTATTTT

j_call: TRBJ2-1
v_call: TRBV9
d_call: NA
clone_size: many
cdr3_aa: CASRETGGNEQFF
cdr3_nt: TGTGCCAGCCGGGAGACAGGTGGAAATGAGCAGTTCTTC

j_call: TRBJ1-1
v_call: TRBV6-5
d_call: NA
clone_size: few
cdr3_aa: CASTARGWGTEAFF
cdr3_nt: TGTGCCAGCACCGCCAGGGGATGGGGCACTGAAGCTTTCTTT

j_call: TRBJ2-3
v_call: TRBV5-1
d_call: NA
clone_size: NA
cdr3_aa: CASHYDGSSTDTQYF
cdr3_nt: TGCGCCAGCCATTACGACGGTTCTAGCACAGATACGCAGTATTTT

j_call: TRBJ1-2
v_call: TRBV5-1
d_call: TRBD1
clone_size: many
cdr3_aa: CASSLYGQGGLNYGYTF
cdr3_nt: TGCGCCAGCAGCTTGTACGGACAGGGGGGTCTTAACTATGGCTACACCTTC

j_call: TRBJ2-5
v_call: TRBV20-1
d_call: NA
clone_size: NA
cdr3_aa: CSARDVPAQETQYF
cdr3_nt: TGCAGTGCTAGAGATGTTCCGGCCCAAGAGACCCAGTACTTC

j_call: TRBJ2-7
v_call: TRBV28
d_call: NA
clone_size: many
cdr3_aa: CASSFNYEQYF
cdr3_nt: TGTGCCAGCAGTTTCAACTACGAGCAGTACTTC

j_call: TRBJ2-5
v_call: TRBV24-1
d_call: TRBD1
clone_size: NA
cdr3_aa: CATSDPRDRGQETQYF
cdr3_nt: TGTGCCACCAGTGATCCCCGGGACAGGGGACAAGAGACCCAGTACTTC

j_call: TRBJ1-1
v_call: TRBV4-3
d_call: NA
clone_size: many
cdr3_aa: CASSQEAAISEAFF
cdr3_nt: TGCGCCAGCAGCCAAGAGGCCGCAATATCTGAAGCTTTCTTT

j_call: TRBJ2-1
v_call: TRBV4-3
d_call: TRBD1
clone_size: many
cdr3_aa: CASSHTGQGGGEQFF
cdr3_nt: TGCGCCAGCAGCCATACGGGACAGGGAGGTGGTGAGCAGTTCTTC

j_call: TRBJ2-3
v_call: TRBV4-2
d_call: TRBD2
clone_size: NA
cdr3_aa: CASSYPLAGDTDTQYF
cdr3_nt: TGTGCCAGCAGTTACCCCCTAGCGGGGGATACAGATACGCAGTATTTT

j_call: TRBJ2-1
v_call: TRBV5-6
d_call: TRBD1
clone_size: many
cdr3_aa: CASSWGQGDYNEQFF
cdr3_nt: TGTGCCAGCAGCTGGGGACAGGGGGATTACAATGAGCAGTTCTTC

j_call: TRBJ1-2
v_call: TRBV5-1
d_call: TRBD1
clone_size: NA
cdr3_aa: CASSLGQGVNYGYTF
cdr3_nt: TGCGCCAGCAGCTTGGGACAGGGAGTTAACTATGGCTACACCTTC

j_call: TRBJ2-5
v_call: TRBV10-3
d_call: TRBD2
clone_size: few
cdr3_aa: CAISATSGPALETQYF
cdr3_nt: TGTGCCATCAGTGCCACTAGCGGGCCAGCTCTGGAGACCCAGTACTTC

j_call: TRBJ1-5
v_call: TRBV7-2
d_call: NA
clone_size: many
cdr3_aa: CASSWGLSQPQHF
cdr3_nt: TGTGCCAGCAGCTGGGGGTTGAGTCAGCCCCAGCATTTT